A selection of T cell receptor beta chains follows, all from one sample in a study of T cell repertoires in cytomegalovirus infection. The antigens for these receptors are not known. TCRdb re-derived calls from the reads in MiXCR, one entry per CDR3 protein. Among about 830,000 distinct CDR3 sequences listed, roughly 33% were seen once. This specimen was cultured CD8+ T cells from PBMCs, taken from culture after CMV antigen stimulation. The receptors stem from a human donor in good health (CMV status not recorded). Some clones in this sample may be carry-over from other donors' samples. The CDR3 runs from the conserved cysteine through the conserved F or W. The order of the fields is V gene, D gene, clone size, J gene, CDR3 DNA, CDR3 protein. D genes are given only for firm matches. Where a row states a size, it is once, few, many or the class of an expanded clone; other rows omit it.

TRBV15,TRBD2,NA,TRBJ2-1,TGTGCCACCAGCAGAGATCCGATGACTAGCGGGGGGGCGGGTGAGCAGTTCTTC,CATSRDPMTSGGAGEQFF
TRBV7-9,NA,NA,TRBJ2-5,TGTGCCAGCAGCTTAAGCCCCGAGGAAGAGACCCAGTACTTC,CASSLSPEEETQYF
TRBV10-3,NA,NA,TRBJ1-4,TGTGCCTCACAAGACAGCCACGCAACTAATGAAAAACTGTTTTTT,CASQDSHATNEKLFF
TRBV29-1,NA,NA,TRBJ2-4,TGCAGCGTTGAGTTAAGAGGGGAAATTTATCCAAACATTCAGTACTTC,CSVELRGEIYPNIQYF
TRBV24-1,TRBD1,few,TRBJ2-4,TGTGCCACCAGTGATTCAGGGGGATCCAAAAACATTCAGTACTTC,CATSDSGGSKNIQYF
TRBV10-1,TRBD2,few,TRBJ2-1,TGCGCCAGCAGTACTAGCGGGGGGTTCGATGAGCAGTTCTTC,CASSTSGGFDEQFF
TRBV15,NA,NA,TRBJ1-2,TGTGCCACCAGCCTAGGACACGATGGCTACACCTTC,CATSLGHDGYTF
TRBV7-8,TRBD1,many,TRBJ2-2,TGTGCCAGCAGCTTACCTCCGGACAGGGGAGATACCGGGGAGCTGTTTTTT,CASSLPPDRGDTGELFF
TRBV7-9,NA,many,TRBJ2-1,TGTGCCAGCAGCTTAGCGCAGATGAGCGACAATGAGCAGTTCTTC,CASSLAQMSDNEQFF
TRBV24-1,NA,few,TRBJ1-2,TGTGCCACCAACCAGCCTCTCCGTGGCTACACCTTC,CATNQPLRGYTF
TRBV7-3,TRBD1,NA,TRBJ1-1,TGTGCCAGCAGCTTAACCGGGACAGGCAACGAAGCTTTCTTT,CASSLTGTGNEAFF
TRBV25-1,TRBD1,NA,TRBJ1-4,TGTGCCAGCAGTCCGGCTATACCGGGACAGGCTAATGAAAAACTGTTTTTT,CASSPAIPGQANEKLFF
TRBV4-1,NA,NA,TRBJ1-5,TGCGCCAGCAGCACCCGAAGGGGTAGCAATCAGCCCCAGCATTTT,CASSTRRGSNQPQHF
TRBV5-4,NA,few,TRBJ2-1,TGTGCCAGCAGCTTGTCCCGGGGAGGCGATGAGCAGTTCTTC,CASSLSRGGDEQFF
TRBV6-6,NA,NA,TRBJ2-5,TGTGCCAGCAGTCCCGGAGGGAGGTTTAAAGAGACCCAGTACTTC,CASSPGGRFKETQYF
TRBV6-2/TRBV6-3,NA,NA,TRBJ1-6,TGTGCCAGCAGGCAAAGCAGTCCACCCCTCCACTTT,CASRQSSPPLHF
TRBV6-2/TRBV6-3,TRBD1,many,TRBJ1-1,TGTGCCAGCAGATTGGACAGGGCCCTACAATTACACACTGAAGCTTTCTTT,CASRLDRALQLHTEAFF
TRBV6-5,NA,NA,TRBJ1-1,TGTGCCAGCATGGTAGGGAACACTGAAGCTTTCTTT,CASMVGNTEAFF
TRBV28,TRBD1,few,TRBJ2-3,TGTGCCAGCAGTTGGGACAGGGTTGAGGCAGATACGCAGTATTTT,CASSWDRVEADTQYF
TRBV7-6,TRBD1,NA,TRBJ1-1,TGTGCCAGCAGCTTAGGAGACAGGGGTAACACTGAAGCTTTCTTT,CASSLGDRGNTEAFF
TRBV28,TRBD1,NA,TRBJ1-4,TGTGCCAGCAGCTTTACCTTGGACAGGGCCGACTTAGCAACTAATGAAAAACTGTTTTTT,CASSFTLDRADLATNEKLFF
TRBV4-1,TRBD1,few,TRBJ1-5,TGCGCCAGCAGCCAAGGCGGGACAGTTAGCAATCAGCCCCAGCATTTT,CASSQGGTVSNQPQHF
TRBV6-2/TRBV6-3,NA,NA,TRBJ1-3,TGTGCCAGCAGAAAGATCTCTGGAAACACCATATATTTT,CASRKISGNTIYF
TRBV28,NA,few,TRBJ2-4,TGTGCCAGCAGCCCTTTAGTGGGAGGCAAAAACATTCAGTACTTC,CASSPLVGGKNIQYF
TRBV7-9,TRBD1,many,TRBJ1-2,TGTGCCAGCAGCTTGCGGACAGGCCCTAACTATGGCTACACCTTC,CASSLRTGPNYGYTF
TRBV6-2/TRBV6-3,NA,NA,TRBJ1-1,TGTGCCAGCAGTTCACACCGAGTCCTAATCTCGGGGGATTGGGACACTGAAGCTTTCTTT,CASSSHRVLISGDWDTEAFF
TRBV7-6,TRBD2,many,TRBJ2-2,TGTGCCAGCAGCTTAGGGACTAGCGGGGGGTACACCGGGGAGCTGTTTTTT,CASSLGTSGGYTGELFF
TRBV6-6,TRBD2,NA,TRBJ2-1,TGTGCCAGCAGTTACTTCCCAGCGGGGGAGGACAATGAGCAGTTCTTC,CASSYFPAGEDNEQFF
TRBV7-6,NA,many,TRBJ2-2,TGTGCCAGCAGCTTAGCAGTCTCGGGCGGGGAGCTGTTTTTT,CASSLAVSGGELFF
TRBV27,TRBD1,NA,TRBJ1-2,TGTGCCAGCAGTCCGAGGGGGCTGGATGGCTACACCTTC,CASSPRGLDGYTF
TRBV6-2/TRBV6-3,NA,NA,TRBJ1-6,TGTGCCAGCAGTTACGCCAGCTATAATTCACCCCTCCACTTT,CASSYASYNSPLHF
TRBV20-1,TRBD1,NA,TRBJ2-5,TGCAGTGCTTGGGACAGGAGCCAAGAGACCCAGTACTTC,CSAWDRSQETQYF
TRBV7-9,NA,NA,TRBJ1-4,TGTGCCAGCAGTTTTAATGAGGAACTGTTTTTT,CASSFNEELFF
TRBV7-9,TRBD1,few,TRBJ1-1,TGTGCCAGCAGCCCCCGGGACAGCCCCATGAACACTGAAGCTTTCTTT,CASSPRDSPMNTEAFF
TRBV5-1,NA,NA,TRBJ1-2,TGCACCAGCAGCTTGGAAGTTATGGGCGGCTACACCTTC,CTSSLEVMGGYTF
TRBV4-2,TRBD2,few,TRBJ2-1,TGTGCCAGCAGCCCCTCCGGGACTAGCGGCCTCTACAATGAGCAGTTCTTC,CASSPSGTSGLYNEQFF
TRBV28,NA,NA,TRBJ1-4,TGTGCCAGCAGCGGACCAGCAACTAGTGAAAAACTGTTTTTT,CASSGPATSEKLFF
TRBV11-2,TRBD1,few,TRBJ2-5,TGTGCCAGCAGCTTAGTTGGCAGGGGGCGGCAAGAGACCCAGTACTTC,CASSLVGRGRQETQYF
TRBV9,NA,NA,TRBJ2-1,TGTGCCAGCAGCCGGGCGAATGAGCAGTTCTTC,CASSRANEQFF
TRBV20-1,TRBD2,few,TRBJ2-5,TGCAGTGCTAGAGATTGGTCTAGCGGGGGAGGGTTAGAGACCCAGTACTTC,CSARDWSSGGGLETQYF
TRBV6-6,NA,few,TRBJ1-1,TGTGCCAGCAGTTACTCTCGGTCAGGCACTGAAGCTTTCTTT,CASSYSRSGTEAFF
TRBV12-3/TRBV12-4,TRBD2,few,TRBJ2-1,TGTGCCAGCAGTTCACCGGGACTAGCAGGGTTCAATGAGCAGTTCTTC,CASSSPGLAGFNEQFF
TRBV5-1,TRBD1,few,TRBJ2-5,TGCGCCAGCAGCCCGTGGGACAGGGGAGAGACCCAGTACTTC,CASSPWDRGETQYF
TRBV10-3,NA,few,TRBJ1-2,TGTGCCATCAGTGGAGGGGTCGGGAACTACTATGGCTACACCTTC,CAISGGVGNYYGYTF
TRBV15,NA,NA,TRBJ2-5,TGTGCCACCAGCAGAGTTAACAGGGACATCCAAGAGACCCAGTACTTC,CATSRVNRDIQETQYF
TRBV7-2,TRBD1,few,TRBJ1-2,TGTGCCAGCAGCACCGGGACAGGACTGAACTATGGCTACACCTTC,CASSTGTGLNYGYTF
TRBV12-3/TRBV12-4,TRBD1,NA,TRBJ2-7,TGTGCCAGCAGTTTAGTCGGGGACAGCACCTACGAGCAGTACTTC,CASSLVGDSTYEQYF
TRBV6-8,TRBD2,few,TRBJ2-1,TGTGCCAGCAGTACCTTGTCGGGGGGGCGTAATGAGCAGTTCTTC,CASSTLSGGRNEQFF
TRBV20-1,NA,NA,TRBJ2-5,TGCAGTGCTAGAGTCAGAAGGGGGTTAGAGACCCAGTACTTC,CSARVRRGLETQYF
TRBV27,TRBD2,NA,TRBJ2-1,TGTGGCAGCAGTCCCAGACTAGCGGGGGACATCAATGAGCAGTTCTTC,CGSSPRLAGDINEQFF
TRBV27,NA,NA,TRBJ1-6,TGTGCCAGCAGTTTCGGGGGCGTCCTCCACTTT,CASSFGGVLHF
TRBV6-5,NA,NA,TRBJ1-1,TGTGCCAGCCAAGAAGTGAGGGGGGGTAGGACTGAAGCTTTCTTT,CASQEVRGGRTEAFF
TRBV27,NA,few,TRBJ1-2,TGTGCCAGCAGTTTGATAGGGGCGGATGGCTACACCTTC,CASSLIGADGYTF
TRBV4-3,TRBD1,NA,TRBJ2-1,TGCACCAGCAGCCAATACAGGGGCGAGTACAATGAGCAGTTCTTC,CTSSQYRGEYNEQFF
TRBV12-3/TRBV12-4,TRBD1,NA,TRBJ1-4,TGTGCCAGCCGGGACAGCAATAATGAAAAACTGTTTTTT,CASRDSNNEKLFF